This T cell receptor beta chain came from a study of T cells in Graves' hyperthyroidism and ophthalmopathy. Study-level findings and limits: Most thyroid clonotypes expanded above 0.001 appeared in blood too. Ophthalmopathy was separated from stable hyperthyroidism by a 13 V-J model.

This clonotype was seen ten or more times. Its target is not known. Amplification targeted TCR beta CDR3 regions from RNA transcripts. The study used the HTBI primer set for a first-round RT-PCR of the TCR CDR3. TCRdb ran MiXCR on the multiplex PCR reads and lists one entry per CDR3 protein. In the table there are 400,000 or so distinct CDR3 sequences, nearly 15% of which are singletons. Reasons for excluding patients were uncontrolled infection, other autoimmune disease, pregnancy or lactation. The CDR3 has 18 residues. Germline CDR1 SGHTA, CDR2 FQGNSA. Deletions cut 5 bases from V and 5 bases from J, with 27 bases between.

The sample taken for sequencing was blood. The receptor was derived from a woman aged 55 to 70 with Graves' ophthalmopathy. The V gene is TRBV7-2, the J gene TRBJ1-1, with D maybe TRBD1 (6 bases). Here the CDR3 DNA reads TGTGCCAGCAGCGGAAATAGGGGCGGGGGGGGCGCGAGGACTGAAGCTTTCTTT. It codes for CASSGNRGGGGARTEAFF.